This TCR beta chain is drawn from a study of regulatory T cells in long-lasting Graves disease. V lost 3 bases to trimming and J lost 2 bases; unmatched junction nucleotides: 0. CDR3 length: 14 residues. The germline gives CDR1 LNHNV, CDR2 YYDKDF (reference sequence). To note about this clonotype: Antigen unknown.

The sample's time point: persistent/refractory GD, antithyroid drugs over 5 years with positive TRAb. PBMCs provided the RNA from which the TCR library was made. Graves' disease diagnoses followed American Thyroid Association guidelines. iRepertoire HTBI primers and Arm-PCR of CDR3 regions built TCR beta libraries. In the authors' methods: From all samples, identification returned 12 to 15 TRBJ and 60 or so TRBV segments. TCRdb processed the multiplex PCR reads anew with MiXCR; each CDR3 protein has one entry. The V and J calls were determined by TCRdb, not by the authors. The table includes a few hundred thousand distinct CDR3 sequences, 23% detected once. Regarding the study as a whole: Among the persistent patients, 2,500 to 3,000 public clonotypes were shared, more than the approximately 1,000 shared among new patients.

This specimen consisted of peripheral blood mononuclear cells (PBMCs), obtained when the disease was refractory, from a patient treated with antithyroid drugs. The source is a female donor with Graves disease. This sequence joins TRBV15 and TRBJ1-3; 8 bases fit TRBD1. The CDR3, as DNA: TGTGCCACCAGCAGGGACAGGGCTGGAAACACCATATATTTT. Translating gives CATSRDRAGNTIYF.